A selection of T cell receptor beta chains follows, all from one sample in a study of blood T cell repertoires in COVID-19. Some clones are missing from TCRdb's copy, which holds only in-frame ones; the method was immunoSEQ multiplex PCR. Found here are over 150,000 clones, around four fifths of them singletons; the top ten hold 6% to 8.5%. Material for sequencing was peripheral blood. All receptors come from a woman between 65 and 79 years old with COVID-19, enrolled during active disease. Both conserved end residues are part of each CDR3. A D gene is named only where the DNA matches it firmly. Some rows have no size entry. The others give once, few or many, or a class for an expanded clone.

DNA: TGCGCCAGCAGTGAGGGAGAGCCCGGTCAGCCCCAGCATTTT
CDR3: CASSEGEPGQPQHF
size: .
V: TRBV10-1
D: .
length: 14
J: TRBJ1-5

DNA: TGTGCCAGCTCACACAAGTCCTCCCGGGACGAGCAGTACTTC
CDR3: CASSHKSSRDEQYF
size: .
V: TRBV18
D: .
length: 14
J: TRBJ2-7

DNA: TGTGCCAGCAGTGAAGCGCACGGACAGCTTTATGGCTACACCTTC
CDR3: CASSEAHGQLYGYTF
size: once
V: TRBV2
D: .
length: 15
J: TRBJ1-2

DNA: TGTGCCAGCAGCGTGAATCCTCCCTTCGGCGAGCAGTACTTC
CDR3: CASSVNPPFGEQYF
size: .
V: TRBV7-9
D: .
length: 14
J: TRBJ2-7

DNA: TGTGCCAGGACAGATGGACTAGGCTACAATGAGCAGTTCTTC
CDR3: CARTDGLGYNEQFF
size: .
V: TRBV2
D: TRBD2
length: 14
J: TRBJ2-1

DNA: TGTGCCAGCAGCCTCCTACTAGCGGGAGGGAGCACAGATACGCAGTATTTT
CDR3: CASSLLLAGGSTDTQYF
size: .
V: TRBV7-2
D: TRBD2
length: 17
J: TRBJ2-3

DNA: TGTGCCAGCAGCTTAGCTCTGGGACAGCGCTACGAGCAGTACTTC
CDR3: CASSLALGQRYEQYF
size: .
V: TRBV7-2
D: TRBD1
length: 15
J: TRBJ2-7

DNA: TGTGCCAGCGGACAGGTACCTCAGCCCCAGCATTTT
CDR3: CASGQVPQPQHF
size: .
V: TRBV28
D: TRBD1
length: 12
J: TRBJ1-5

DNA: TGTGCCAGCAGCTACTTGGGACTAGCGACCCTCACAGATACGCAGTATTTT
CDR3: CASSYLGLATLTDTQYF
size: .
V: TRBV7-2
D: TRBD2
length: 17
J: TRBJ2-3

DNA: TGTGCCAGCAGCTTACTGAGGGACACTGAAGCTTTCTTT
CDR3: CASSLLRDTEAFF
size: .
V: TRBV11-2
D: .
length: 13
J: TRBJ1-1

DNA: TGTGCCACTAGGCGCTCTAACTATGGCTACACCTTC
CDR3: CATRRSNYGYTF
size: few
V: TRBV27
D: .
length: 12
J: TRBJ1-2

DNA: TGTGCCTGGAGTGGAGCGGGAGGCACAGATACGCAGTATTTT
CDR3: CAWSGAGGTDTQYF
size: few
V: TRBV30
D: TRBD2
length: 14
J: TRBJ2-3

DNA: TGTGCCAGCAGCCCCTTAGCGGGAGGGACGGGTGGCTACAATGAGCAGTTCTTC
CDR3: CASSPLAGGTGGYNEQFF
size: .
V: TRBV7-2
D: TRBD2
length: 18
J: TRBJ2-1

DNA: TGTGCCAGCGGACTAAATGAGCAGTTCTTC
CDR3: CASGLNEQFF
size: once
V: TRBV3-1/TRBV3-2
D: .
length: 10
J: TRBJ2-1

DNA: TGTGCCAGCAGCTTAAGGAGGACAGGGGATGGCTACACCTTC
CDR3: CASSLRRTGDGYTF
size: .
V: TRBV7-2
D: TRBD1
length: 14
J: TRBJ1-2

DNA: TGTGCCAGCAGCGAGGAGCGGGGGGCCTCCTACGAGCAGTACTTC
CDR3: CASSEERGASYEQYF
size: .
V: TRBV7-7
D: TRBD2
length: 15
J: TRBJ2-7

DNA: TGTGCCATCAGTGAACAACAAACTACTTACAATGAGCAGTTCTTC
CDR3: CAISEQQTTYNEQFF
size: .
V: TRBV10-3
D: .
length: 15
J: TRBJ2-1

DNA: TGCGCCAGCAGCTTGTATAGCGGGAGCAATGAGCAGTTCTTC
CDR3: CASSLYSGSNEQFF
size: .
V: TRBV5-1
D: TRBD2
length: 14
J: TRBJ2-1

DNA: TGTGCCAGCAGCTTCCGACAACTGGTCTCACCCCTCCACTTT
CDR3: CASSFRQLVSPLHF
size: .
V: TRBV7-2
D: .
length: 14
J: TRBJ1-6

DNA: TGCAGTGCTAGCGACAATGAGCAGTTCTTC
CDR3: CSASDNEQFF
size: .
V: TRBV20-1
D: .
length: 10
J: TRBJ2-1

DNA: TGTGCCAGTCGGACAGGCTACGAGCAGTACTTC
CDR3: CASRTGYEQYF
size: .
V: TRBV27
D: TRBD1
length: 11
J: TRBJ2-7

DNA: TGTGCCAGCTCACCTTCTAGCGGGTATGAAGATACGCAGTATTTT
CDR3: CASSPSSGYEDTQYF
size: .
V: TRBV18
D: TRBD2
length: 15
J: TRBJ2-3

DNA: TGCGCCAGCAGCCAAGGGCTAGTCACCGAGCAGTACTTC
CDR3: CASSQGLVTEQYF
size: once
V: TRBV4-3
D: .
length: 13
J: TRBJ2-7

DNA: TGCAGTGCTACTGACAGGGTATCCTACAATGAGCAGTTCTTC
CDR3: CSATDRVSYNEQFF
size: .
V: TRBV20-1
D: TRBD1
length: 14
J: TRBJ2-1

DNA: TGTGCCAGCAGCGAAGCGGGAGGGACCCAGTACTTC
CDR3: CASSEAGGTQYF
size: .
V: TRBV2
D: TRBD2
length: 12
J: TRBJ2-5

DNA: TGTGCCAGCTCCAAAGGGACAGACCCTCCGAACACCGGGGAGCTGTTTTTT
CDR3: CASSKGTDPPNTGELFF
size: once
V: TRBV27
D: TRBD1
length: 17
J: TRBJ2-2

DNA: TGCGCCAGCAGCTTGGAGCCCTACGAGCAGTACTTC
CDR3: CASSLEPYEQYF
size: many
V: TRBV5-1
D: .
length: 12
J: TRBJ2-7

DNA: TGTGCCAGCAGCCCCCGTTTATCTGGGGCCAACGTCCTGACTTTC
CDR3: CASSPRLSGANVLTF
size: .
V: TRBV9
D: .
length: 15
J: TRBJ2-6

DNA: TGTGCCACCAGTGACCCCGGTAGGGAGTATGGCTACACCTTC
CDR3: CATSDPGREYGYTF
size: .
V: TRBV24-1
D: .
length: 14
J: TRBJ1-2

DNA: TGCGCCAGCAGTGGAGCGGGATTGTTTGCTGAGCAGTTCTTC
CDR3: CASSGAGLFAEQFF
size: .
V: TRBV10-1
D: TRBD2
length: 14
J: TRBJ2-1

DNA: TGCAGCGTTGCCCCAGGGGACTATGGCTACACCTTC
CDR3: CSVAPGDYGYTF
size: .
V: TRBV29-1
D: .
length: 12
J: TRBJ1-2

DNA: TGTGCCAGACGACAGGGTGAAGCTTTCTTT
CDR3: CARRQGEAFF
size: .
V: TRBV5-3
D: TRBD1
length: 10
J: TRBJ1-1

DNA: TGTGCCATCAAAGGGGGCGGCACCTATGGCTACACCTTC
CDR3: CAIKGGGTYGYTF
size: .
V: TRBV10-3
D: TRBD1
length: 13
J: TRBJ1-2

DNA: TGCGCCAGCAGCCAGCGGACAGGCTCACCCCTCCACTTT
CDR3: CASSQRTGSPLHF
size: .
V: TRBV4-1
D: TRBD1
length: 13
J: TRBJ1-6

DNA: TGTGCCAGCGGTCGGCGACAGAGCTCCTACGAGCAGTACTTC
CDR3: CASGRRQSSYEQYF
size: .
V: TRBV27
D: .
length: 14
J: TRBJ2-7

DNA: TGTGCCAGCAGCTTATTAGGACAGGGGATATCCTACGAGCAGTACTTC
CDR3: CASSLLGQGISYEQYF
size: .
V: TRBV7-8
D: TRBD1
length: 16
J: TRBJ2-7

DNA: TGTGCCAGCAGTGTGGACAGGGGAGGAGGGGAGACCCAGTACTTC
CDR3: CASSVDRGGGETQYF
size: once
V: TRBV6-2/TRBV6-3
D: TRBD1
length: 15
J: TRBJ2-5

DNA: TGCGCCAGCAGCCAGGCCCTCGGGGTAAACACCATATATTTT
CDR3: CASSQALGVNTIYF
size: .
V: TRBV4-3
D: .
length: 14
J: TRBJ1-3